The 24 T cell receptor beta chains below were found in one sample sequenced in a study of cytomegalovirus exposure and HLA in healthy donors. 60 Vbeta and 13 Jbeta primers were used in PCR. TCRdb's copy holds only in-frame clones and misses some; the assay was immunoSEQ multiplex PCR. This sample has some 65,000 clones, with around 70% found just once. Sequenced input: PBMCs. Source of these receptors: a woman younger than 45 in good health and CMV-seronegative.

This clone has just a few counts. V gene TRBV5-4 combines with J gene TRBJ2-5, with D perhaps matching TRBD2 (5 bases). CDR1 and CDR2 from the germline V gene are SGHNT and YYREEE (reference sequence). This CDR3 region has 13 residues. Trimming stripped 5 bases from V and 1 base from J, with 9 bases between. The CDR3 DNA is TGTGCCAGCAGTGAGAGGGTCCAAGAGACCCAGTACTTC. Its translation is CASSERVQETQYF.

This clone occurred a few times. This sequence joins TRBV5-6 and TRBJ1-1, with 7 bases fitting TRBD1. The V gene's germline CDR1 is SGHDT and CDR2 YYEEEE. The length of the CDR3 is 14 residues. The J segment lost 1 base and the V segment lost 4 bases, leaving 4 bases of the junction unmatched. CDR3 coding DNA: TGTGCCAGCAGCGACCGGGACAGGAACACTGAAGCTTTCTTT. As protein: CASSDRDRNTEAFF.

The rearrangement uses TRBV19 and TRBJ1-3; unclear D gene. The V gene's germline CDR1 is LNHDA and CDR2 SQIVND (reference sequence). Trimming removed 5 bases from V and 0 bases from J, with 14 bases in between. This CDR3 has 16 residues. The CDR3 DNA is TGTGCCAGTAGTCCTTACAGATCTTCCTCTGGAAACACCATATATTTT. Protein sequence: CASSPYRSSSGNTIYF.

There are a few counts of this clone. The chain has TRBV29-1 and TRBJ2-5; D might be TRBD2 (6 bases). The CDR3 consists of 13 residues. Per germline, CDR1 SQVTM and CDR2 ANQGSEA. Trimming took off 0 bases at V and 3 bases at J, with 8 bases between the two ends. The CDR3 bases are TGCAGCGTTGAAGATGGAGGGGAAGAGACCCAGTACTTC. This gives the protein CSVEDGGEETQYF.

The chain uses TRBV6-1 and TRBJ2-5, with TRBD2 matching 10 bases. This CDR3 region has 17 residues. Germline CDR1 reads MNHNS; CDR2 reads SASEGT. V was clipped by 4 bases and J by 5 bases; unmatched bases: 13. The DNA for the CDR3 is TGTGCCAGCAGTGGGGGGATACTAGCGGGGACTAGGGAGACCCAGTACTTC. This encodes CASSGGILAGTRETQYF.

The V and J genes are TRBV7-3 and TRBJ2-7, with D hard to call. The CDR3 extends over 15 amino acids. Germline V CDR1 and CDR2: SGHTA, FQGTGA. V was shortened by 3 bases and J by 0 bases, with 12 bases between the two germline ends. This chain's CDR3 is CASSFDGYSSYEQYF. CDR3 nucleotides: TGTGCCAGCAGCTTCGACGGTTACAGCTCCTACGAGCAGTACTTC.

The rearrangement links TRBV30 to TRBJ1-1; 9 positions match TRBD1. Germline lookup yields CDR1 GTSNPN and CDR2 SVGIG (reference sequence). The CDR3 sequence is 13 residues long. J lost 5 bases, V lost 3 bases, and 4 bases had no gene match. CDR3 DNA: TGTGCCTGGAGGGTCGGGACAGGGACTGAAGCTTTCTTT. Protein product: CAWRVGTGTEAFF.

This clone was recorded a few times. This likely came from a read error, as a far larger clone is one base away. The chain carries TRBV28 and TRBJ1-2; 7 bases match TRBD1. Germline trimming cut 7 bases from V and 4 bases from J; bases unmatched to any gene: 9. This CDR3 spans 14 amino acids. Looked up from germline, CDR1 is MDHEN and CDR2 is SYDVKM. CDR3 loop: CASTFRGEGYGYTF. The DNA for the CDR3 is TGTGCCAGCACTTTCAGGGGGGAAGGCTATGGCTACACCTTC.

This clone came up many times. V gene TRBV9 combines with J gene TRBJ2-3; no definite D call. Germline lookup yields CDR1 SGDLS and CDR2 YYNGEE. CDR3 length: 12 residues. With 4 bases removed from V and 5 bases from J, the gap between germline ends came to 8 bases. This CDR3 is CASSPREDTQYF. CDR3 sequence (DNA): TGTGCCAGCAGCCCCCGAGAAGATACGCAGTATTTT.

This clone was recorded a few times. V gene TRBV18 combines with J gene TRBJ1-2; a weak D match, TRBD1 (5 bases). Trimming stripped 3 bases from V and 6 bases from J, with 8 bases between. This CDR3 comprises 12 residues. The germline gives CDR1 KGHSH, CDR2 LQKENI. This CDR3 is CASSPQGDGYTF. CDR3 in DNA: TGTGCCAGCTCACCGCAGGGCGATGGCTACACCTTC.

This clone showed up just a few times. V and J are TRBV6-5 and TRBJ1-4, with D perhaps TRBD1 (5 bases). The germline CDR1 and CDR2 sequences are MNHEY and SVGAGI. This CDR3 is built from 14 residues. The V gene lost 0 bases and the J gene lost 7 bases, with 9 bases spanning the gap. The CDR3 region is CASSYSTGREKLFF. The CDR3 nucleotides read TGTGCCAGCAGTTACTCTACAGGACGTGAAAAACTGTTTTTT.

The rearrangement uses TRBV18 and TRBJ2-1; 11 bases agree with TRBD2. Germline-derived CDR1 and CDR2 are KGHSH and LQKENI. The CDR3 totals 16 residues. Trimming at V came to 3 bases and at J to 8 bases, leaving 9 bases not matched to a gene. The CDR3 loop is CASSPYSTSGGHEQFF. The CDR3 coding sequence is TGTGCCAGCTCACCGTACTCCACTAGCGGGGGACATGAGCAGTTCTTC. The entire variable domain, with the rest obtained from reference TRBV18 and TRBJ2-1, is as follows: NAGVMQNPRHLVRRRGQEARLRCSPMKGHSHVYWYRQLPEEGLKFMVYLQKENIIDESGMPKERFSAEFPKEGPSILRIQQVVRGDSAAYFCASSPYSTSGGHEQFFGPGTRLTVL.

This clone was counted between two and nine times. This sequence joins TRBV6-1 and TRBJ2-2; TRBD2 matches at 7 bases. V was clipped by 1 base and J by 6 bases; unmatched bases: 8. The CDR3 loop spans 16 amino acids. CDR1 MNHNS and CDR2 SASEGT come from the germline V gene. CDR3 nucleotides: TGTGCCAGCAGTGAAGGGGCTAGCGGAGACGCCGGGGAGCTGTTTTTT. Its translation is CASSEGASGDAGELFF.

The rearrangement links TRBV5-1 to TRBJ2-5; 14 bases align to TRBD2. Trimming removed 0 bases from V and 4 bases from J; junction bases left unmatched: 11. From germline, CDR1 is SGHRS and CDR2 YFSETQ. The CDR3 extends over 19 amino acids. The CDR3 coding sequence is TGCGCCAGCAGCTTGGTTGGGACTAGCGGGGGAAACGGGGGAGAGACCCAGTACTTC. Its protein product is CASSLVGTSGGNGGETQYF.

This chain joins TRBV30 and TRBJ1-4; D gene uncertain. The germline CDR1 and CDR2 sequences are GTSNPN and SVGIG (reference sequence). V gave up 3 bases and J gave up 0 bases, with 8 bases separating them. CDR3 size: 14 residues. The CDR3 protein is CAWRPVSTNEKLFF. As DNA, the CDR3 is TGTGCCTGGAGACCGGTTTCAACTAATGAAAAACTGTTTTTT.

The CDR3 protein is CATSSPLGSLAGGSSYEQYF. In DNA, the CDR3 is TGTGCCACCAGCAGCCCCCTGGGCTCACTAGCGGGGGGTAGCTCCTACGAGCAGTACTTC. V and J are TRBV15 and TRBJ2-7; TRBD2 agrees at 12 bases. V lost 3 bases and J lost 0; bases outside the gene matches: 15. Germline CDR1 and CDR2: LNHNV and YYDKDF (reference sequence). The CDR3 consists of 20 residues. The whole variable domain, filled in from reference TRBV15 and TRBJ2-7, reads DAMVIQNPRYQVTQFGKPVTLSCSQTLNHNVMYWYQQKSSQAPKLLFHYYDKDFNNEADTPDNFQSRRPNTSFCFLDIRSPGLGDTAMYLCATSSPLGSLAGGSSYEQYFGPGTRLTVT.

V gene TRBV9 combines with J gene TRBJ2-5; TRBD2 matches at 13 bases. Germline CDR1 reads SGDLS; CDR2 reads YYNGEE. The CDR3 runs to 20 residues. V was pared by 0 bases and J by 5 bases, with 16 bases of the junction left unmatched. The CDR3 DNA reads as TGTGCCAGCAGCGTAGCCCCAGGACAGGGGACTAGCGGGGAGGTGGAGACCCAGTACTTC. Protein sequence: CASSVAPGQGTSGEVETQYF.

The CDR3 nucleotides are TGTGCCAGCAATGGACTAAAGACAGGGTTTAATCAGCCCCAGCATTTT. Encoded protein: CASNGLKTGFNQPQHF. This chain joins TRBV28 and TRBJ1-5; 7 nucleotides match TRBD1. From germline, CDR1 is MDHEN and CDR2 SYDVKM. This CDR3 is built from 16 residues. Germline trimming cut 7 bases from V and 4 bases from J; bases unmatched to any gene: 13.

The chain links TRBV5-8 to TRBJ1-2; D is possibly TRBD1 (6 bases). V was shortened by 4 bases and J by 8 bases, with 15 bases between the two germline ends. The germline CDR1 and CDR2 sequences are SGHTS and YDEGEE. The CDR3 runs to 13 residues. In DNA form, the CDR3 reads TGTGCCAGCAGCCCCCGGTGGGGGGGCGGCTACACCTTC. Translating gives CASSPRWGGGYTF. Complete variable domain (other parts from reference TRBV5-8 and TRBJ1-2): EAGVTQSPTHLIKTRGQQATLRCSPISGHTSVYWYQQALGLGLQFLLWYDEGEERNRGNFPPRFSGRQFPNYSSELNVNALELEDSALYLCASSPRWGGGYTFGSGTRLTVV.

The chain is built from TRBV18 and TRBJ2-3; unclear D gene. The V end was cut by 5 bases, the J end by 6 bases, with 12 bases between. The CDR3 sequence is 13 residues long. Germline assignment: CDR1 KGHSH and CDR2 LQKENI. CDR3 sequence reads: CASSSRLEDTQYF. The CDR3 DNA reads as TGTGCCAGCTCATCAAGGTTGGAGGATACGCAGTATTTT. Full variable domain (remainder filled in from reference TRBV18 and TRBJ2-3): NAGVMQNPRHLVRRRGQEARLRCSPMKGHSHVYWYRQLPEEGLKFMVYLQKENIIDESGMPKERFSAEFPKEGPSILRIQQVVRGDSAAYFCASSSRLEDTQYFGPGTRLTVL.

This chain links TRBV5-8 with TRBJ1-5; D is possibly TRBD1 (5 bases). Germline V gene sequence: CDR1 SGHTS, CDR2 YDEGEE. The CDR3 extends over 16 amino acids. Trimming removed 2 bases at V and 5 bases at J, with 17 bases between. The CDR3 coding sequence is TGTGCCAGCAGCTTCAATCAGGGTAGCTGGGATCAGCCCCAGCATTTT. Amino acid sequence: CASSFNQGSWDQPQHF.

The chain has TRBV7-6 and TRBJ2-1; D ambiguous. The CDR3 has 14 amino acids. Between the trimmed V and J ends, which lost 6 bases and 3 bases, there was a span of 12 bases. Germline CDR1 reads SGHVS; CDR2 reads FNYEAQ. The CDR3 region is CASSGSSSYNEQFF. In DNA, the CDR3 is TGTGCCAGCAGTGGTTCCTCCAGCTACAATGAGCAGTTCTTC.

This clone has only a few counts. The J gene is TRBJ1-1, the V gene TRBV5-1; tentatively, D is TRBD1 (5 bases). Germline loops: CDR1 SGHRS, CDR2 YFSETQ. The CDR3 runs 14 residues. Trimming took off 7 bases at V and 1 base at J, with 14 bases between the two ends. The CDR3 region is CASSVTGPNTEAFF. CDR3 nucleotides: TGCGCCAGCTCCGTTACAGGACCGAACACTGAAGCTTTCTTT.

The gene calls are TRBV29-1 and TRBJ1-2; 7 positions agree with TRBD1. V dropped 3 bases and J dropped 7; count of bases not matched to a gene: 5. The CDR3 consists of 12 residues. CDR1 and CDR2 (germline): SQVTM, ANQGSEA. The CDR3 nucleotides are TGCAGCGTTGAGAGGGGGCAGGTTGGCTACACCTTC. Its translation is CSVERGQVGYTF.